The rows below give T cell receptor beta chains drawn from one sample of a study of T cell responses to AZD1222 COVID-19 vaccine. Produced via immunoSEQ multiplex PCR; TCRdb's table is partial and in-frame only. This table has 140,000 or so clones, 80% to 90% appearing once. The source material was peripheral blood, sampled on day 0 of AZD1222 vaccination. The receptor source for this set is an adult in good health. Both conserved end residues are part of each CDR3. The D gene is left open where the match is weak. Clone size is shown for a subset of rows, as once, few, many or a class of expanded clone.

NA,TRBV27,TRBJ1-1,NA,CASSPQGGGNTEAFF,TGTGCCAGCAGTCCCCAGGGTGGTGGAAACACTGAAGCTTTCTTT
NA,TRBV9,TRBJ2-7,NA,CASSVAGETYEQYF,TGTGCCAGCAGCGTAGCGGGAGAGACCTACGAGCAGTACTTC
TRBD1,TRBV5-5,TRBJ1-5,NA,CASSRWYRDRVQGGQPQHF,TGTGCCAGCAGCAGATGGTACCGGGACAGGGTTCAAGGAGGACAGCCCCAGCATTTT
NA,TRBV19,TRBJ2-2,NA,CASSIPGDNTGELFF,TGTGCCAGTAGTATCCCGGGGGATAACACCGGGGAGCTGTTTTTT
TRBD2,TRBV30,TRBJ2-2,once,CAWSPPGTSEYSNTGELFF,TGTGCCTGGAGTCCTCCCGGGACTAGCGAATACTCGAACACCGGGGAGCTGTTTTTT
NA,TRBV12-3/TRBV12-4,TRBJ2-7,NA,CASSLAGTYEQYF,TGTGCCAGCAGTTTAGCCGGTACCTACGAGCAGTACTTC
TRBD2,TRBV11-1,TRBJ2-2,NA,CASSDSGRANTGELFF,TGTGCCAGCAGCGATAGCGGGAGGGCGAACACCGGGGAGCTGTTTTTT
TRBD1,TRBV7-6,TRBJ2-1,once,CASSLGQGANFYNEQFF,TGTGCCAGCAGCTTAGGACAGGGGGCAAACTTTTACAATGAGCAGTTCTTC
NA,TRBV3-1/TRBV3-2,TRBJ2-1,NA,CASSQEYRAKYEQFF,TGTGCCAGCAGCCAAGAATACCGGGCCAAGTATGAGCAGTTCTTC
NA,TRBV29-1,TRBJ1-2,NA,CSVSQGANYGYTF,TGCAGCGTTAGCCAGGGAGCTAACTATGGCTACACCTTC
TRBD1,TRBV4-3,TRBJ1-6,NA,CASSQDWRDSTSSPLHF,TGCGCCAGCAGCCAAGATTGGCGGGACAGTACGTCTTCACCCCTCCACTTT
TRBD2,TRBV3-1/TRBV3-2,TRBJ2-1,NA,CASSPLAPTSVYYNEQFF,TGTGCCAGCAGCCCTTTGGCCCCGACTAGCGTCTACTACAATGAGCAGTTCTTC
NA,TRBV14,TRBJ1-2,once,CASSPQREQGYTF,TGTGCCAGCAGCCCCCAGCGAGAACAAGGCTACACCTTC
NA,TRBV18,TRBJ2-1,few,CASSPTTYNEQFF,TGTGCCAGCTCACCAACTACTTACAATGAGCAGTTCTTC
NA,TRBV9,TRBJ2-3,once,CASSVDAIGTDTQYF,TGTGCCAGCAGCGTCGATGCGATTGGCACAGATACGCAGTATTTT
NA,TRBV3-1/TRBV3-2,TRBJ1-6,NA,CASSQYLGGESNSPLHF,TGTGCCAGCAGCCAATACTTAGGGGGGGAGAGTAATTCACCCCTCCACTTT
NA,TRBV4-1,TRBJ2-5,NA,CASSPVTGLETQYF,TGCGCCAGCAGCCCCGTGACGGGTTTGGAGACCCAGTACTTC
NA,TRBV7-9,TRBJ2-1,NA,CASSSTGDEQFF,TGTGCCAGCAGCTCGACTGGGGATGAGCAGTTCTTC
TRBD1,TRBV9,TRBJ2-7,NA,CASSQTGTPLEQYF,TGTGCCAGCAGTCAGACAGGGACGCCTTTAGAGCAGTACTTC
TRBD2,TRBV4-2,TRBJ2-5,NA,CASSQDGFGGGTSGSRGETQYF,TGTGCCAGCAGCCAAGATGGGTTCGGCGGTGGGACTAGCGGGAGTCGGGGAGAGACCCAGTACTTC
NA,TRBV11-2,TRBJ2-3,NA,CASSLELGLSTDTQYF,TGTGCCAGCAGCTTAGAGTTGGGACTCAGCACAGATACGCAGTATTTT
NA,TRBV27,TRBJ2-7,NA,CASSFGGVPYEQYF,TGTGCCAGCAGTTTCGGCGGAGTTCCCTACGAGCAGTACTTC
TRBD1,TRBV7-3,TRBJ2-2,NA,CASSPRTGGELFF,TGTGCCAGCAGCCCTCGGACAGGCGGGGAGCTGTTTTTT
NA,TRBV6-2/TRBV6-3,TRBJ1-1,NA,CASSIYRRTEAFF,TGTGCCAGCAGTATTTACAGACGCACTGAAGCTTTCTTT
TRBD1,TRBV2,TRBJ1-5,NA,CASRPGQAFQPQHF,TGTGCCAGCCGACCGGGACAGGCTTTTCAGCCCCAGCATTTT
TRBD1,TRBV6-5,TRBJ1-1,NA,CASSLTGGDTEAFF,TGTGCCAGCAGCCTCACAGGGGGCGACACTGAAGCTTTCTTT
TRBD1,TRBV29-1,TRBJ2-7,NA,CSVVYRGLNEQYF,TGCAGCGTTGTTTACAGGGGGCTGAACGAGCAGTACTTC
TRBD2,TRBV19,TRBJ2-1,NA,CASSTSGLAGGSNEQFF,TGTGCCAGTAGTACTTCGGGACTAGCGGGAGGGAGCAATGAGCAGTTCTTC
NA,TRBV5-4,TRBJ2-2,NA,CASSLSGVFTGELFF,TGTGCCAGCAGCCTCTCTGGGGTTTTCACCGGGGAGCTGTTTTTT
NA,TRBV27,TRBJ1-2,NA,CASSLTGLHYGYTF,TGTGCCAGCAGTCTAACAGGGCTTCACTATGGCTACACCTTC
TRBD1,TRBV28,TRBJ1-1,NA,CASHGTGVAEAFF,TGTGCCAGTCACGGGACAGGGGTCGCTGAAGCTTTCTTT
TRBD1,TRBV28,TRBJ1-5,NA,CASSTGQGVQPQHF,TGTGCCAGCAGCACGGGACAGGGGGTACAGCCCCAGCATTTT
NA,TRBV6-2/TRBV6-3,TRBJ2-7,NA,CASSWDFSPSYEQYF,TGTGCCAGCAGCTGGGACTTCTCACCCTCCTACGAGCAGTACTTC